This TCR beta chain was captured by sequencing in a study of T cell responses to AZD1222 COVID-19 vaccine. General study points: There were mostly white British donors and more females than males, and clonal diversity was possibly underestimated.

Points on this clone: Its antigen is still unknown.

The CDR3 loop spans 15 amino acids. From germline, CDR1 is MNHEY and CDR2 SMNVEV (reference sequence). Trimming left V 5 bases short and J 5 bases short, with 18 bases between. Clones were sequenced by immunoSEQ multiplex PCR, and TCRdb holds only the in-frame ones, with some missing. The data hold approximately 140,000 clones, with approximately 93% observed a single time. The chain links TRBV27 to TRBJ2-5; a weak D match, TRBD1 (6 bases). Sequenced material: peripheral blood, taken on day 0 of MenACWY control vaccination. The sequence was collected from an adult in good health. The CDR3 region has the DNA TGTGCCAGCAGTATTTTCGCAGGGGCGCGGGAGACCCAGTACTTC. It yields the protein CASSIFAGARETQYF.